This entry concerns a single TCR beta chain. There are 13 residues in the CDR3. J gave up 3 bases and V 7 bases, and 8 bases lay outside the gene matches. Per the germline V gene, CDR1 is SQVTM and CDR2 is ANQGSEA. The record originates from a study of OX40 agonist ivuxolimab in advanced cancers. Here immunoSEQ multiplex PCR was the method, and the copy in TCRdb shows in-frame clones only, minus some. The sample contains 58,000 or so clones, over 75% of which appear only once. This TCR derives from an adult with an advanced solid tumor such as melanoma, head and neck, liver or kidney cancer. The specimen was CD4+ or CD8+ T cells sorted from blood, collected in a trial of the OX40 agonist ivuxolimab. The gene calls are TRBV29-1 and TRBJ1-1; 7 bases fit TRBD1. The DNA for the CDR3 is TGCAGCGCTATGACAGGGTGGGACACTGAAGCTTTCTTT. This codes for CSAMTGWDTEAFF.